These 24 T cell receptor beta chains originate from one sample sequenced in a study of a mutant IDH1 vaccine in newly diagnosed glioma. The antigens these receptors bind are not known. Time point defined: week 47, end of study. Every single dose of the vaccine, 300 ug of mutant IDH1 20-mer peptide, came with topical imiquimod. Clones were read by immunoSEQ multiplex PCR, and TCRdb kept only the in-frame ones, dropping some. The sample yields 45,000 to 65,000 clones, approximately 65% seen once. This specimen consisted of peripheral blood mononuclear cells (PBMCs), obtained from a glioma patient whose treatment included an IDH1 peptide vaccine. These receptors all stem from a man aged 35-49 years with glioma. Some clones in this sample may be carry-over from other donors' samples.

This clone was observed a single time. V gene TRBV5-4 combines with J gene TRBJ2-5, with D tentatively TRBD2 (7 bases). From germline, CDR1 is SGHNT and CDR2 YYREEE (reference sequence). CDR3 length equals 15 residues. V was cut by 2 bases and J by 4 bases, with 15 bases left in between. The CDR3 sequence is CASSFSRGQGETQYF. The CDR3 nucleotides read TGTGCCAGCAGCTTTTCGCGGGGGCAGGGAGAGACCCAGTACTTC.

The chain is built from TRBV6-4 and TRBJ2-3, with TRBD1 matching 7 bases. V lost 3 bases to trimming and J lost 3 bases; unmatched junction nucleotides: 0. Germline V gene data show CDR1 as MRHNA and CDR2 as SNTAGT. The CDR3 loop spans 13 amino acids. The CDR3 nucleotides are TGTGCCAGCAGTGAACAGGGGACAGATACGCAGTATTTT. It yields the protein CASSEQGTDTQYF.

This clone was seen a single time. The J gene is TRBJ1-3, the V gene TRBV10-3; D remains ambiguous. This CDR3 region has 14 residues. V shed 10 bases and J shed 0 bases, with 13 bases lying between them. The germline CDR1 and CDR2 sequences are ENHRY and SYGVKD. CDR3: CATREAASGNTIYF. CDR3 nucleotides: TGTGCCACCCGGGAGGCCGCCTCTGGAAACACCATATATTTT.

The chain couples TRBV2 to TRBJ2-3, with 10 bases lining up with TRBD2. With 9 bases clipped from V and 2 bases from J, the junction kept 2 bases outside the gene matches. The germline V gene has CDR1 SNHLY and CDR2 FYNNEI. There are 13 residues in the CDR3. In DNA form, the CDR3 reads TGTGCCAGTAGCGGGGGGCCCACAGATACGCAGTATTTT. Translated: CASSGGPTDTQYF.

This clone was detected once. CDR3 region: CASSPRGGPVLTQYF. CDR3 bases: TGTGCCAGCAGCCCTCGAGGAGGGCCGGTGCTGACCCAGTACTTC. This chain uses TRBV4-2 with TRBJ2-5; possibly TRBD2 for D (6 bases). CDR1 is LGHNA, CDR2 YNFKEQ, per germline. The CDR3 runs to 15 residues. Trimming removed 4 bases at V and 7 bases at J, with 19 bases between.

This chain links TRBV6-5 with TRBJ1-2; D is possibly TRBD1 (6 bases). Germline V gene lookup returns CDR1 MNHEY and CDR2 SVGAGI. The CDR3 length is 13 residues. V dropped 5 bases and J dropped 7 bases, with 14 bases sitting between them. The CDR3 loop reads CASSIHRVSGYTF. The CDR3 DNA sequence: TGTGCCAGCAGTATACACAGGGTTAGTGGCTACACCTTC.

The V gene is TRBV25-1, the J gene TRBJ2-2; no reliable D call. Per germline, CDR1 MGHDK and CDR2 SYGVNS. Trimming cost V 0 bases and J 6 bases, with 5 bases left between them. CDR3 length: 13 amino acids. CDR3 in DNA: TGTGCCAGCAGTGAATATAGGTCCGGGGAGCTGTTTTTT. Protein: CASSEYRSGELFF.

This clone was detected only once. The rearrangement uses TRBV6-6 and TRBJ2-7, with D perhaps matching TRBD1 (6 bases). CDR1 is MNHNY and CDR2 is SVGAGI in the germline V gene (reference sequence). V lost 6 bases to trimming and J lost 5 bases, with 14 bases between them. The CDR3 has 13 residues. CDR3 residues: CASRYRETHEQYF. The CDR3 nucleotides read TGTGCCAGCAGATACAGGGAAACCCACGAGCAGTACTTC.

CDR3 sequence: CASEAGLSTDTQYF. CDR3 nucleotides: TGTGCCAGCGAGGCGGGATTGAGCACAGATACGCAGTATTTT. The rearrangement links TRBV2 to TRBJ2-3, with D perhaps matching TRBD2 (6 bases). Between the trimmed V and J ends, which lost 8 bases and 0 bases, there was a span of 12 bases. The CDR3 is 14 amino acids. Germline V gives CDR1 SNHLY, CDR2 FYNNEI.

V gene TRBV6-5 combines with J gene TRBJ2-1, with 8 nucleotides matching TRBD1. CDR3 length equals 14 residues. Germline values: CDR1 MNHEY, CDR2 SVGAGI. V trimming: 7 bases; J trimming: 4 bases; junction bases outside the gene matches: 6. CDR3 sequence: CASKLTGGYNEQFF. The CDR3 DNA reads TGTGCCAGCAAACTCACAGGGGGATACAATGAGCAGTTCTTC.

The chain is built from TRBV7-8 and TRBJ1-2; D unclear. This CDR3 contains 14 residues. The V gene's germline CDR1 is SGHVS and CDR2 FQNEAQ. The V end was cut by 2 bases, the J end by 4 bases, with 11 bases between. CDR3 residues: CASSLRVQSYGYTF. The CDR3 DNA follows: TGTGCCAGCAGCTTACGGGTACAGAGCTATGGCTACACCTTC.

The V and J genes are TRBV30 and TRBJ1-4, with unresolved D. The CDR3 is 12 residues long. Trimming pared 0 bases from V and 10 bases from J, leaving 9 bases between. Germline V gene sequence: CDR1 GTSNPN, CDR2 SVGIG (reference sequence). In DNA form, the CDR3 reads TGTGCCTGGAGTGTCGCGGACCGAAAACTGTTTTTT. It specifies CAWSVADRKLFF.

As DNA, the CDR3 is TGCAGCGGCAGGGAATCCACTGAAGCTTTCTTT. As protein: CSGRESTEAFF. V and J are TRBV29-1 and TRBJ1-1, with a tentative D call TRBD1 (5 bases). CDR1 and CDR2 from the germline V gene are SQVTM and ANQGSEA. The CDR3 consists of 11 residues. Trimming left V 7 bases short and J 4 bases short, with 10 bases between.

This clone occurred many times. V gene TRBV2 combines with J gene TRBJ2-7, with D unresolved. The CDR3 runs to 11 residues. Germline assignment: CDR1 SNHLY and CDR2 FYNNEI. V dropped 6 bases and J dropped 6 bases, with 9 bases sitting between them. The CDR3 loop reads CASRGSLEQYF. CDR3 sequence (DNA): TGTGCCAGCAGAGGATCCCTCGAGCAGTACTTC.

This chain uses TRBV7-8 with TRBJ2-3; unclear D gene. This CDR3 region has 17 residues. Trimming cost V 1 base and J 4 bases, with 18 bases left between them. Germline V CDR1 and CDR2: SGHVS, FQNEAQ. CDR3 in DNA: TGTGCCAGCAGCTTAGAAGAGTCGGACCTAACAGCAGATACGCAGTATTTT. Its translation is CASSLEESDLTADTQYF.

The V gene is TRBV4-1, the J gene TRBJ2-7; 9 bases are shared with TRBD2. With 4 bases clipped from V and 0 bases from J, the junction kept 4 bases outside the gene matches. This CDR3 is built from 15 residues. CDR1 and CDR2 from the germline V gene are MGHRA and YSYEKL. The CDR3 coding sequence is TGCGCCAGCAGCCTGGAGCGGGGGGCCTCCTACGAGCAGTACTTC. This codes for CASSLERGASYEQYF.

About this clone itself: Other nucleotide sequences from this sample produce the same CDR3. V usage is TRBV5-6 and J usage is TRBJ1-2, with D maybe TRBD1 (6 bases). CDR3 length equals 13 residues. Trimming shortened V by 4 bases and J by 6 bases, and 13 bases separated the two germline ends. Germline loops: CDR1 SGHDT, CDR2 YYEEEE. The CDR3 sequence is CASSRTGANGYTF. The CDR3 coding sequence is TGTGCCAGCAGCCGAACGGGGGCAAATGGCTACACCTTC.

This chain joins TRBV10-3 and TRBJ2-5; TRBD1 matches at 9 bases. The J segment lost 5 bases and the V segment lost 6 bases, leaving 7 bases of the junction unmatched. The CDR3 extends over 14 amino acids. The V gene's germline CDR1 is ENHRY and CDR2 SYGVKD. The DNA of the CDR3 is TGTGCCATCAGCAACAGGGGGCGCGGTGAGACCCAGTACTTC. Its protein product is CAISNRGRGETQYF.

V usage is TRBV5-6 and J usage is TRBJ2-7, with TRBD1 matching 7 bases. The CDR3 spans 15 residues. The germline V gene encodes CDR1 SGHDT and CDR2 YYEEEE. The J segment lost 7 bases and the V segment lost 4 bases, leaving 14 bases of the junction unmatched. Here the CDR3 DNA reads TGTGCCAGCAGCCGCCCCGGACAGGCCCCGCTGGAGCAGTACTTC. Amino acids: CASSRPGQAPLEQYF.

This sequence joins TRBV6-6 and TRBJ2-1, with TRBD2 as a possible D gene (6 bases). CDR1 and CDR2 (germline): MNHNY, SVGAGI (reference sequence). V was pared by 10 bases and J by 12 bases, with 13 bases between. The CDR3 consists of 10 residues. As DNA, the CDR3 is TGTGCCACGGGGACTCCCCTGCAGTTCTTC. Amino acid sequence: CATGTPLQFF.

This clone was counted a few times. This chain links TRBV7-9 with TRBJ1-4; D remains unclear. V was cut by 5 bases and J by 5 bases, with 15 bases left in between. The CDR3 has 15 amino acids. Looked up from germline, CDR1 is SEHNR and CDR2 is FQNEAQ (reference sequence). CDR3 sequence reads: CASSLEWGKNEKLFF. DNA for the CDR3: TGTGCCAGCAGCCTCGAGTGGGGAAAGAATGAAAAACTGTTTTTT.

The chain is built from TRBV4-1 and TRBJ2-3, with D perhaps given as TRBD1 or TRBD2 (5 bases each). The CDR3 runs to 15 residues. V lost 4 bases, J lost 2 bases, and 13 bases lay in between. CDR1 and CDR2 (germline): MGHRA, YSYEKL. The CDR3 DNA reads TGCGCCAGCAGCCCCGGGACGGGGCTCACAGATACGCAGTATTTT. Protein sequence: CASSPGTGLTDTQYF.

The genes are TRBV5-1 and TRBJ1-6; 8 nucleotides agree with TRBD1. This CDR3 is built from 15 residues. From germline, CDR1 is SGHRS and CDR2 YFSETQ. After removal of 5 bases from V and 13 bases from J, the junction contained 14 bases not matched to a gene. The CDR3 DNA is TGCGCCAGCAGTGTGACAGGGGAGAATGTTCTTCCCCTCCACTTT. Residues: CASSVTGENVLPLHF.

This sequence joins TRBV5-1 and TRBJ2-2; D not certain. Between the trimmed V and J ends, which lost 0 bases and 4 bases, there was a span of 10 bases. Germline CDR1 is SGHRS and CDR2 is YFSETQ. This CDR3 contains 15 residues. The DNA of the CDR3 is TGCGCCAGCAGCTTGGGGGCACAGAGCACCGGGGAGCTGTTTTTT. The encoded protein is CASSLGAQSTGELFF.